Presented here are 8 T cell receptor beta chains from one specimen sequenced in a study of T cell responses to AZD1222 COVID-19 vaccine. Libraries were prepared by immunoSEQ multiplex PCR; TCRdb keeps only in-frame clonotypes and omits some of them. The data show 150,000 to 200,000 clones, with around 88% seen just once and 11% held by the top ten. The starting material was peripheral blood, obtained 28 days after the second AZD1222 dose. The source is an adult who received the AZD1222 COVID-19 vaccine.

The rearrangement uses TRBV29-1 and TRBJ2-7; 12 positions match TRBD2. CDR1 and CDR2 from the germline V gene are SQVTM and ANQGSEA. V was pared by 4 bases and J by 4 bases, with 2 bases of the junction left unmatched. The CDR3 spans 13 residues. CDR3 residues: CSVGTSGEYEQYF. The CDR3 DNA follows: TGCAGCGTTGGGACTAGCGGGGAATACGAGCAGTACTTC.

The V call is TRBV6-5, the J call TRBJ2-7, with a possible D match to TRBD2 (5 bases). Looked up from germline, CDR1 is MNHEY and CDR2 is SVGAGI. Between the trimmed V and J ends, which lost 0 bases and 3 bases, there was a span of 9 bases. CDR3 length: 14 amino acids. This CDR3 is CASSYSGLNYEQYF. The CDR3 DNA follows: TGTGCCAGCAGTTACTCAGGACTGAACTACGAGCAGTACTTC.

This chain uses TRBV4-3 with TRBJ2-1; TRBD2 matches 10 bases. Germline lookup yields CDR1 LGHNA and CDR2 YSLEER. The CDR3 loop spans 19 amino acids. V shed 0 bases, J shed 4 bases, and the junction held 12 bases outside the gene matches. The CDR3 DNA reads TGCGCCAGCAGCCAAGATAGGGCACCGGGACTAGCGCCATACAATGAGCAGTTCTTC. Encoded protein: CASSQDRAPGLAPYNEQFF.

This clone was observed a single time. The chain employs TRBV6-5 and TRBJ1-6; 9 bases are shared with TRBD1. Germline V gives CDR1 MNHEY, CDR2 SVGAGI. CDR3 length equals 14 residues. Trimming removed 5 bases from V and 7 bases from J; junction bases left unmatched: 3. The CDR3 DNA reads TGTGCCAGCAGTAAACAGGGGGCGAATTCACCCCTCCACTTT. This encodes CASSKQGANSPLHF.

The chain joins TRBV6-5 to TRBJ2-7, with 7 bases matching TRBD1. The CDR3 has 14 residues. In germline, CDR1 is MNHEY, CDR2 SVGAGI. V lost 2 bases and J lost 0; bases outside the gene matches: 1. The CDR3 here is CASSYTGDSYEQYF. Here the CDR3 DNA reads TGTGCCAGCAGTTACACAGGGGACTCCTACGAGCAGTACTTC.

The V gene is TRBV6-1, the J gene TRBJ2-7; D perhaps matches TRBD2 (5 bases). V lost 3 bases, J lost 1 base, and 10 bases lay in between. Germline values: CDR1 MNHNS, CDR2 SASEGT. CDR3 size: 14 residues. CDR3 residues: CASSDIGDSYEQYF. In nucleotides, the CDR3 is TGTGCCAGCAGTGATATCGGGGATTCCTACGAGCAGTACTTC.

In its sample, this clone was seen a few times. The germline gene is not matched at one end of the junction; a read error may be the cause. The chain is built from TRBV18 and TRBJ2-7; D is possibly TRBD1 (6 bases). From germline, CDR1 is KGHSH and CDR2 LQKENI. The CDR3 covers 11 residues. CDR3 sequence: CASSPNRELYF. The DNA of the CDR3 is TGTGCCAGCTCACCAAACAGGGAGCTGTACTTC. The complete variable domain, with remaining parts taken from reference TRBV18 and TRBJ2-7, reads NAGVMQNPRHLVRRRGQEARLRCSPMKGHSHVYWYRQLPEEGLKFMVYLQKENIIDESGMPKERFSAEFPKEGPSILRIQQVVRGDSAAYFCASSPNRELYFGPGTRLTVT.

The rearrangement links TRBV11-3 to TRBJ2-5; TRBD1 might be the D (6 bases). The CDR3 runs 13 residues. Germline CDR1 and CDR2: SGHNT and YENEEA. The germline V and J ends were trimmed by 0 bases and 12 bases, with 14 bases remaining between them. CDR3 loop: CASSLDQTGEKYF. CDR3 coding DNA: TGTGCCAGCAGCTTAGACCAGACAGGCGAGAAGTACTTC.